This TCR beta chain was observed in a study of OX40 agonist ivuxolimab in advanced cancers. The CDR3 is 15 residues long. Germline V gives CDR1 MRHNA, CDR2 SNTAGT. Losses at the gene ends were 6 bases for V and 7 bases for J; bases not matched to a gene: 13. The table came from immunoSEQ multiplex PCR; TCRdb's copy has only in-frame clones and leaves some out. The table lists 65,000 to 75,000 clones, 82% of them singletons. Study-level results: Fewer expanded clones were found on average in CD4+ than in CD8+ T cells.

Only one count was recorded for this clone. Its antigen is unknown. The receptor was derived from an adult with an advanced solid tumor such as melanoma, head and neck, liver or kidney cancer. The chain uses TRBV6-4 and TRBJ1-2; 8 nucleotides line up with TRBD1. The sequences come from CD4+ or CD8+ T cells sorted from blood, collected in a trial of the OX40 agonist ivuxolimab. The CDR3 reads CASRDGFGQGGGYTF. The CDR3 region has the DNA TGTGCCAGCAGAGATGGATTCGGACAGGGAGGTGGCTACACCTTC.